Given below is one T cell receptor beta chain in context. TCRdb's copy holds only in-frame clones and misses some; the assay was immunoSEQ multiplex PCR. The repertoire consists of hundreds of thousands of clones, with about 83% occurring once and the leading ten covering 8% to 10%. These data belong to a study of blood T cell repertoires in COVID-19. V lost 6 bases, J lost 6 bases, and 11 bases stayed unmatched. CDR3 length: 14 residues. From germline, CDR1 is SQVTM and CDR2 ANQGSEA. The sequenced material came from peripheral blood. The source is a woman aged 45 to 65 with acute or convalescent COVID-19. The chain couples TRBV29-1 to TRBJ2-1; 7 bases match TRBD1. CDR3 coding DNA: TGCAGCGTGGATGGGACAGACAGATTCAATGAGCAGTTCTTC. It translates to CSVDGTDRFNEQFF.